These 25 T cell receptor beta chains originate from one sample sequenced in a study of blood T cell repertoires in COVID-19. Generated by immunoSEQ multiplex PCR, the TCRdb table keeps only in-frame clones and is missing some. The sample has around 240,000 clones, about 83% seen once. The sample comprised PBMCs or T cells enriched from blood (not recorded which). The receptors were gathered from a woman aged 45-65 years who had recovered from COVID-19.

V and J are TRBV28 and TRBJ1-5; D is unclear. Germline V gives CDR1 MDHEN, CDR2 SYDVKM. V lost 2 bases to trimming and J lost 11 bases, with 13 bases between them. This CDR3 spans 13 amino acids. Written as DNA, the CDR3 is TGTGCCAGCAGTTTAGGAGGGTGGCAAGCCCAGCATTTT. Its translation is CASSLGGWQAQHF.

The J gene is TRBJ2-5, the V gene TRBV11-3; D call uncertain. V lost 1 base to trimming and J lost 5 bases, with 8 bases between them. This CDR3 comprises 13 residues. CDR1 SGHNT and CDR2 YENEEA come from the germline V gene. The DNA for the CDR3 is TGTGCCAGCAGCTTAGCCGAGTGGGAGACCCAGTACTTC. Amino acid sequence: CASSLAEWETQYF.

V is TRBV4-1 and J is TRBJ1-1; D gene uncertain. CDR3 size: 14 residues. The germline V and J ends were trimmed by 2 bases and 3 bases, with 10 bases remaining between them. Germline CDR1 MGHRA, CDR2 YSYEKL. CDR3 amino acids: CASSQSRVYTEAFF. The CDR3 nucleotides read TGCGCCAGCAGCCAATCGAGGGTGTACACTGAAGCTTTCTTT.

This clone has just a few counts. This chain joins TRBV28 and TRBJ1-5, with no clear D. The germline gives CDR1 MDHEN, CDR2 SYDVKM. This CDR3 is built from 11 residues. Between the trimmed V and J ends, which lost 5 bases and 11 bases, there was a span of 10 bases. In DNA, the CDR3 is TGTGCCAGCAGTCGAGGGATGTCCCAGCATTTT. Translated: CASSRGMSQHF.

The V and J genes are TRBV2 and TRBJ1-1; D gene uncertain. Germline CDR1 and CDR2: SNHLY and FYNNEI. Trimming stripped 3 bases from V and 2 bases from J, with 10 bases between. This CDR3 region has 14 residues. CDR3 nucleotides: TGTGCCAGCAGTGATCTTTGGGCTAACACTGAAGCTTTCTTT. It is translated as CASSDLWANTEAFF.

The rearrangement links TRBV3-1 (or the pseudogene TRBV3-2) to TRBJ1-5; 8 bases align to TRBD1. This CDR3 spans 17 amino acids. The V segment lost 7 bases and the J segment 11 bases; nucleotides outside the gene matches: 22. Germline assignment: CDR1 LGHDT and CDR2 YNNKEL (reference sequence). DNA of the CDR3: TGTGCCAGCACCGAAGGGGACAGGACCGGTCTATTCTGTTCCCAGCATTTT. As protein: CASTEGDRTGLFCSQHF.

V gene TRBV13 combines with J gene TRBJ2-1; the D is unclear. Per germline, CDR1 PRHDT and CDR2 FYEKMQ (reference sequence). This CDR3 region has 14 residues. Trimming pared 0 bases from V and 5 bases from J, leaving 8 bases between. DNA for the CDR3: TGTGCCAGCAGCTTAGGTTGGCGGAACAATGAGCAGTTCTTC. Its translation: CASSLGWRNNEQFF. The full variable domain, its missing parts supplied by reference TRBV13 and TRBJ2-1, is AAGVIQSPRHLIKEKRETATLKCYPIPRHDTVYWYQQGPGQDPQFLISFYEKMQSDKGSIPDRFSAQQFSDYHSELNMSSLELGDSALYFCASSLGWRNNEQFFGPGTRLTVL.

V and J are TRBV3-1 (or the pseudogene TRBV3-2) and TRBJ2-3; 15 bases match TRBD2. The CDR3 extends over 19 amino acids. From germline, CDR1 is LGHDT and CDR2 YNNKEL (reference sequence). The junction had 12 bases not matched to a gene; V was cut back by 4 bases and J by 4 bases. DNA of the CDR3: TGTGCCAGCAGCCCATCCATCGGGACTAGCGGGGGGAGTGCAGATACGCAGTATTTT. Amino acid sequence: CASSPSIGTSGGSADTQYF.

The V call is TRBV1, the J call TRBJ2-1; the table's D gene call, TRBD2, was not cross checked with the DNA. TRBV1 is annotated as a pseudogene. The CDR3 totals 17 residues. The CDR3 DNA sequence: TGCACCAGCAGCCAAGGACGAGGTGGACTAGCGCTCAATGAGCAGTTCTTC. Its protein is CTSSQGRGGLALNEQFF.

V gene TRBV7-6 combines with J gene TRBJ1-1; no definite D call. V lost 1 base to trimming and J lost 4 bases, with 7 bases between them. The length of the CDR3 is 13 residues. Germline V gene sequence: CDR1 SGHVS, CDR2 FNYEAQ. CDR3 loop: CASSLGGVTEAFF. For the CDR3, the DNA is TGTGCCAGCAGCTTAGGGGGAGTCACTGAAGCTTTCTTT. The variable domain in full, completed from reference TRBV7-6 and TRBJ1-1, reads GAGVSQSPRYKVTKRGQDVALRCDPISGHVSLYWYRQALGQGPEFLTYFNYEAQQDKSGLPNDRFSAERPEGSISTLTIQRTEQRDSAMYRCASSLGGVTEAFFGQGTRLTVV.

The rearrangement joins TRBV28 to TRBJ2-2; 14 bases are a match to TRBD2. There are 17 residues in the CDR3. Germline CDR1 and CDR2: MDHEN and SYDVKM. With V trimmed by 3 bases and J by 4 bases, 4 bases remained unmatched. DNA for the CDR3: TGTGCCAGCAGTTTCCGGACTAGCGGGAGGCTCACCGGGGAGCTGTTTTTT. Translation gives CASSFRTSGRLTGELFF.

The rearrangement uses TRBV5-1 and TRBJ2-1; possibly TRBD2 for D (6 bases). Germline loops: CDR1 SGHRS, CDR2 YFSETQ. The CDR3 runs 14 residues. V was shortened by 0 bases and J by 6 bases, with 10 bases between the two germline ends. Here the CDR3 reads CASSLGRGINEQFF. CDR3 DNA sequence: TGCGCCAGCAGCTTGGGACGGGGGATCAATGAGCAGTTCTTC. The entire variable domain, with the rest obtained from reference TRBV5-1 and TRBJ2-1, is as follows: KAGVTQTPRYLIKTRGQQVTLSCSPISGHRSVSWYQQTPGQGLQFLFEYFSETQRNKGNFPGRFSGRQFSNSRSEMNVSTLELGDSALYLCASSLGRGINEQFFGPGTRLTVL.

Notes on this clone: Within the sample, other DNA sequences also encode this same CDR3. The chain combines TRBV3-1 (or the pseudogene TRBV3-2) with TRBJ2-3; no firm D call. There are 12 residues in the CDR3. Trimming cost V 4 bases and J 5 bases, with 7 bases left between them. Looked up from germline, CDR1 is LGHDT and CDR2 is YNNKEL (reference sequence). The CDR3 region is CASSRGGDTQYF. CDR3 nucleotide sequence: TGTGCCAGCAGCCGCGGCGGAGATACGCAGTATTTT.

The V gene is TRBV7-2, the J gene TRBJ1-4; TRBD1 matches 7 bases. With 5 bases clipped from V and 6 bases from J, the junction kept 12 bases outside the gene matches. The CDR3 has 16 residues. CDR1 and CDR2 (germline): SGHTA, FQGNSA. The CDR3 DNA sequence: TGTGCCAGCAGCCCACAATATCGACAGGGCGATGAAAAACTGTTTTTT. This gives the protein CASSPQYRQGDEKLFF.

The DNA of the CDR3 is TGTGCCAGCAGCTTACAGGGGTTAGGTAATCAGCCCCAGCATTTT. Protein: CASSLQGLGNQPQHF. V is TRBV7-2 and J is TRBJ1-5; possibly TRBD1 for D (6 bases). Germline V gene sequence: CDR1 SGHTA, CDR2 FQGNSA. The V end lost 2 bases, the J end lost 4 bases, and 12 bases lay between the germline ends. The CDR3 is made up of 15 amino acids.

The chain is built from TRBV5-5 and TRBJ1-4; D gene unclear. Germline V gene sequence: CDR1 SGHKS, CDR2 YYEKEE (reference sequence). V was cut by 1 base and J by 10 bases, with 17 bases left in between. The CDR3 has 15 residues. The CDR3 here is CASSLTTPTGRKLFF. The CDR3 bases are TGTGCCAGCAGCTTGACCACGCCAACGGGTCGAAAACTGTTTTTT.

The rearrangement uses TRBV4-3 and TRBJ2-3; 9 positions match TRBD2. Germline-derived CDR1 and CDR2 are LGHNA and YSLEER. The V segment lost 3 bases and the J segment 2 bases; nucleotides outside the gene matches: 9. CDR3 length: 17 amino acids. This chain's CDR3 is CASSQGAGGPFTDTQYF. The CDR3 bases are TGCGCCAGCAGCCAGGGAGCGGGGGGCCCGTTCACAGATACGCAGTATTTT.

This chain uses TRBV2 with TRBJ1-2; D might be TRBD1 (6 bases). Germline CDR1 is SNHLY and CDR2 is FYNNEI. V shed 5 bases and J shed 6 bases, with 10 bases lying between them. The CDR3 extends over 12 amino acids. The CDR3 nucleotides are TGTGCCAGCAGTTACAGGGTACATGGCTACACCTTC. Translation: CASSYRVHGYTF. Full variable domain (missing parts from reference TRBV2 and TRBJ1-2): EPEVTQTPSHQVTQMGQEVILRCVPISNHLYFYWYRQILGQKVEFLVSFYNNEISEKSEIFDDQFSVERPDGSNFTLKIRSTKLEDSAMYFCASSYRVHGYTFGSGTRLTVV.

This clone was observed many times. The genes are TRBV7-3 and TRBJ2-5; no definite D call. The CDR3 consists of 13 residues. The V and J ends lost 2 bases and 5 bases respectively, with 9 bases between them. Per the germline V gene, CDR1 is SGHTA and CDR2 is FQGTGA. The CDR3 DNA reads TGTGCCAGCAGCTTACTACCACTGGAGACCCAGTACTTC. This encodes CASSLLPLETQYF.

V usage is TRBV7-6 and J usage is TRBJ2-3; TRBD2 matches 7 bases. The J segment lost 4 bases and the V segment lost 1 base, leaving 11 bases of the junction unmatched. The germline CDR1 and CDR2 sequences are SGHVS and FNYEAQ. The CDR3 totals 17 residues. The CDR3: CASSLEGAGAPADTQYF. The CDR3 coding sequence is TGTGCCAGCAGCTTAGAAGGCGCGGGAGCCCCCGCAGATACGCAGTATTTT.

The chain combines TRBV5-6 with TRBJ2-7, with 7 bases aligning to TRBD2. V shed 4 bases and J 0 bases; nucleotides not matched to a gene: 10. The CDR3 is 16 residues long. Germline CDR1 is SGHDT and CDR2 is YYEEEE. The CDR3 loop reads CASSRIRTSGSYEQYF. As DNA, the CDR3 is TGTGCCAGCAGCCGGATCCGGACTAGTGGCTCCTACGAGCAGTACTTC.

The rearrangement links TRBV4-3 to TRBJ1-1, with D possibly TRBD1 on 6 matching bases. The CDR3 contains 15 residues. Trimming shortened V by 3 bases and J by 2 bases, and 13 bases separated the two germline ends. Germline V gene data show CDR1 as LGHNA and CDR2 as YSLEER. CDR3 nucleotides: TGCGCCAGCAGCCACTACGGACAGTCAAACACTGAAGCTTTCTTT. This sequence encodes CASSHYGQSNTEAFF.

The chain employs TRBV27 and TRBJ1-2; possible D gene TRBD1, 6 bases. V was clipped by 4 bases and J by 0 bases, with 9 bases between them. Looked up from germline, CDR1 is MNHEY and CDR2 is SMNVEV (reference sequence). The CDR3 runs to 14 residues. The CDR3 loop is CASSYRAANYGYTF. In nucleotides, the CDR3 is TGTGCCAGCAGTTACAGGGCAGCTAACTATGGCTACACCTTC.

Comments on this clone: This sample includes further DNA sequences coding for the same CDR3. This chain joins TRBV7-2 and TRBJ1-5; D remains unclear. Trimming shortened V by 5 bases and J by 1 base, and 9 bases separated the two germline ends. The CDR3 runs 14 residues. Per the germline V gene, CDR1 is SGHTA and CDR2 is FQGNSA. CDR3 protein: CASSLGQSNQPQHF. The CDR3 DNA is TGTGCCAGCAGCCTGGGCCAGAGCAATCAGCCCCAGCATTTT.

The J gene is TRBJ2-7, the V gene TRBV14; 8 nucleotides agree with TRBD2. The CDR3 is 14 amino acids. In germline, CDR1 is SGHDN, CDR2 FVKESK. After removal of 3 bases from V and 3 bases from J, the junction contained 4 bases not matched to a gene. Here the CDR3 reads CASSHRGGHYEQYF. The CDR3 nucleotides read TGTGCCAGCAGCCACCGGGGGGGCCACTACGAGCAGTACTTC.